Following are 14 T cell receptor beta chains from one sample sequenced in a study of T cells in localized non-small cell lung cancer. Clones were sequenced by immunoSEQ multiplex PCR, and TCRdb holds only the in-frame ones, with some missing. The top ten clones hold under 3.5% of a sample with around 20,000 clones, around 90% of them seen once. The input for sequencing was peripheral blood, taken before any cancer treatment. These receptors were collected from a woman aged 40-75 years with stage I lung adenocarcinoma.

The J gene is TRBJ1-5, the V gene TRBV30; D is ambiguous. V was shortened by 5 bases and J by 5 bases, with 10 bases between the two germline ends. This CDR3 has 12 amino acids. The germline CDR1 and CDR2 sequences are GTSNPN and SVGIG (reference sequence). The DNA of the CDR3 is TGTGCCTGGTCAGGAGTGGATCAGCCCCAGCATTTT. Its translation is CAWSGVDQPQHF.

This clone has only a few counts. The chain couples TRBV7-3 to TRBJ2-1; D is unclear. Germline lookup yields CDR1 SGHTA and CDR2 FQGTGA. This CDR3 comprises 16 residues. V shed 2 bases and J shed 4 bases, with 15 bases lying between them. CDR3 loop: CASSLGRAWGYNEQFF. CDR3 DNA sequence: TGTGCCAGCAGCTTAGGTCGGGCTTGGGGTTACAATGAGCAGTTCTTC.

The V and J genes are TRBV6-5 and TRBJ2-7; a weak D match, TRBD2 (7 bases). In germline, CDR1 is MNHEY, CDR2 SVGAGI. Between the trimmed V and J ends, which lost 6 bases and 0 bases, there was a span of 15 bases. This CDR3 has 15 residues. CDR3 sequence reads: CASSKGGPSSYEQYF. The CDR3 bases are TGTGCCAGCAGCAAGGGGGGGCCGAGCTCCTACGAGCAGTACTTC.

This chain connects TRBV7-9 to TRBJ1-2; D ambiguous. The CDR3 contains 12 residues. V was shortened by 2 bases and J by 8 bases, with 9 bases between the two germline ends. Germline V CDR1 and CDR2: SEHNR, FQNEAQ (reference sequence). The CDR3 protein is CASSLSGEGYTF. DNA of the CDR3: TGTGCCAGCAGCTTATCTGGTGAAGGCTACACCTTC.

The CDR3 spells CASSEMAGTDNQPQHF. Written as DNA, the CDR3 is TGTGCCAGCAGTGAGATGGCGGGGACAGACAATCAGCCCCAGCATTTT. The chain is built from TRBV6-1 and TRBJ1-5, with 7 bases fitting TRBD1. CDR3 length: 16 residues. The germline gives CDR1 MNHNS, CDR2 SASEGT. J lost 3 bases, V lost 3 bases, and 8 bases had no gene match.

The chain uses TRBV28 and TRBJ2-5; TRBD1 matches 8 bases. The germline V gene encodes CDR1 MDHEN and CDR2 SYDVKM. This CDR3 has 13 residues. Trimming at V came to 7 bases and at J to 5 bases, leaving 6 bases not matched to a gene. The CDR3 DNA follows: TGTGCCAGCACCTCAGGGGGCGCGGAGACCCAGTACTTC. Protein: CASTSGGAETQYF.

DNA for the CDR3: TGTGCCAGCAGCCCGGGACAGAATCAGCCCCAGCATTTT. As protein: CASSPGQNQPQHF. This chain uses TRBV7-2 with TRBJ1-5; 7 nucleotides line up with TRBD1. The length of the CDR3 is 13 residues. CDR1 and CDR2 (germline): SGHTA, FQGNSA. V shed 5 bases and J 4 bases; nucleotides not matched to a gene: 2.

This sequence joins TRBV19 and TRBJ2-2; no reliable D call. The CDR3 totals 11 residues. Germline V gives CDR1 LNHDA, CDR2 SQIVND (reference sequence). Trimming took off 3 bases at V and 13 bases at J, with 9 bases between the two ends. The CDR3 region is CASSIQDGLFF. The DNA for the CDR3 is TGTGCCAGTAGTATCCAGGATGGGCTGTTTTTT.

V is TRBV25-1 and J is TRBJ1-3, with D maybe TRBD1 (6 bases). V lost 4 bases and J lost 4, with 8 bases in between. The CDR3 totals 13 residues. CDR1 MGHDK and CDR2 SYGVNS come from the germline V gene. In DNA form, the CDR3 reads TGTGCCAGCAGTGGGGGGCCCGGAAACACCATATATTTT. Translation gives CASSGGPGNTIYF.

CDR3 in amino acids: CSVAPGQGNEKLFF. The CDR3 coding sequence is TGCAGCGTGGCGCCGGGACAGGGGAATGAAAAACTGTTTTTT. The chain uses TRBV29-1 and TRBJ1-4; 10 positions match TRBD1. The CDR3 totals 14 residues. V shed 6 bases and J 5 bases; nucleotides not matched to a gene: 6. CDR1 and CDR2 from the germline V gene are SQVTM and ANQGSEA.

The chain links TRBV10-3 to TRBJ2-5, with D perhaps TRBD1 or TRBD2 (6 bases each). Looked up from germline, CDR1 is ENHRY and CDR2 is SYGVKD. This CDR3 contains 14 residues. V was shortened by 4 bases and J by 1 base, with 10 bases between the two germline ends. The CDR3 region has the DNA TGTGCCATCAGTGGCCCGGGGGCCCAAGAGACCCAGTACTTC. Translation gives CAISGPGAQETQYF.

The rearrangement links TRBV11-2 to TRBJ2-5; D may be TRBD2 (6 bases). V lost 3 bases to trimming and J lost 0 bases, with 11 bases between them. CDR1 is SGHAT, CDR2 FQNNGV, per germline. The CDR3 is 15 residues long. The CDR3 reads CASSFTGTHQETQYF. CDR3 DNA: TGTGCCAGCAGCTTTACCGGGACTCACCAAGAGACCCAGTACTTC.

The genes are TRBV6-5 and TRBJ1-1; D is perhaps TRBD1 (6 bases). This CDR3 contains 12 residues. The germline gives CDR1 MNHEY, CDR2 SVGAGI. Between the trimmed V and J ends, which lost 6 bases and 10 bases, there was a span of 15 bases. This CDR3 is CASSPITGRAFF. CDR3 in DNA: TGTGCCAGCAGCCCTATAACAGGGAGAGCTTTCTTT.

The rearrangement uses TRBV28 and TRBJ2-5; D perhaps matches TRBD1 (5 bases). Trimming removed 1 base at V and 5 bases at J, with 17 bases between. In germline, CDR1 is MDHEN, CDR2 SYDVKM. The CDR3 length is 16 residues. In DNA form, the CDR3 reads TGTGCCAGCAGTTTATTGACTGGGCAGGGCCGGGAGACCCAGTACTTC. It translates to CASSLLTGQGRETQYF.